These 11 T cell receptor beta chains came from one sample sequenced in a study of T cell responses to AZD1222 COVID-19 vaccine. Sequenced by immunoSEQ multiplex PCR; TCRdb stores in-frame clones only, minus some. Seen here are about 120,000 clones, around nine tenths observed once, and the top ten hold approximately 5.4%. Sequenced here: peripheral blood, sampled on day 0 of AZD1222 vaccination. The receptors shown here come from an adult in good health.

V gene TRBV19 combines with J gene TRBJ1-4, with D unresolved. This CDR3 is built from 14 residues. Germline lookup yields CDR1 LNHDA and CDR2 SQIVND (reference sequence). Trimming stripped 7 bases from V and 0 bases from J, with 9 bases between. For the CDR3, the DNA is TGTGCCAGTACCATGCGAGCAACTAATGAAAAACTGTTTTTT. Its protein is CASTMRATNEKLFF.

This clone appeared once. Relative to the germline gene, one junction end is altered; a read error may explain this. The identical CDR3 is also encoded by other nucleotide sequences in the sample. This chain joins TRBV6-4 and TRBJ2-7; D unresolved. CDR1 MRHNA and CDR2 SNTAGT come from the germline V gene. The CDR3 is 15 residues long. The chain's CDR3 is CASSESHESSYEQYF. Here the CDR3 DNA reads TGTGCCAGCAGTGAGAGCCATGAGAGCTCCTACGAGCAGTATTTC.

The V and J genes are TRBV5-1 and TRBJ2-1; TRBD2 aligns across 8 bases. The germline CDR1 and CDR2 sequences are SGHRS and YFSETQ. V was pared by 1 base and J by 4 bases, with 4 bases of the junction left unmatched. The CDR3 extends over 15 amino acids. The CDR3 reads CASSLTGTRYNEQFF. The CDR3 DNA follows: TGCGCCAGCAGCTTGACCGGGACTAGGTACAATGAGCAGTTCTTC.

Here the CDR3 DNA reads TGCGCCAGCAGCTCCCTTTCAGGGGCGGATGGCTACACCTTC. Translating gives CASSSLSGADGYTF. The chain carries TRBV5-1 and TRBJ1-2; D possibly corresponds to TRBD1 (6 bases). Trimming took off 3 bases at V and 6 bases at J, with 15 bases between the two ends. The CDR3 spans 14 residues. From germline, CDR1 is SGHRS and CDR2 YFSETQ. The variable domain in full, completed from reference TRBV5-1 and TRBJ1-2, reads KAGVTQTPRYLIKTRGQQVTLSCSPISGHRSVSWYQQTPGQGLQFLFEYFSETQRNKGNFPGRFSGRQFSNSRSEMNVSTLELGDSALYLCASSSLSGADGYTFGSGTRLTVV.

The J gene is TRBJ1-2, the V gene TRBV7-9; D remains ambiguous. There are 12 residues in the CDR3. The germline gives CDR1 SEHNR, CDR2 FQNEAQ (reference sequence). The V and J ends lost 4 bases and 9 bases respectively, with 12 bases between them. CDR3 nucleotides: TGTGCCAGCAGCTCCCAGCTGTTTAGCTACACCTTC. Its protein is CASSSQLFSYTF. The full variable domain, with the rest looked up from reference TRBV7-9 and TRBJ1-2, is DTGVSQNPRHKITKRGQNVTFRCDPISEHNRLYWYRQTLGQGPEFLTYFQNEAQLEKSRLLSDRFSAERPKGSFSTLEIQRTEQGDSAMYLCASSSQLFSYTFGSGTRLTVV.

In its sample, this clone was seen many times. V is TRBV27 and J is TRBJ2-7; D not resolved. CDR3 size: 13 residues. Trimming took off 2 bases at V and 5 bases at J, with 10 bases between the two ends. Germline values: CDR1 MNHEY, CDR2 SMNVEV (reference sequence). The CDR3 region is CASSLGQRHEQYF. CDR3 DNA sequence: TGTGCCAGCAGTTTAGGGCAGCGCCACGAGCAGTACTTC.

The chain links TRBV2 to TRBJ1-5; TRBD1 might be the D (6 bases). The CDR3 is 15 amino acids. Germline V gives CDR1 SNHLY, CDR2 FYNNEI. V was pared by 3 bases and J by 6 bases, with 15 bases between. The CDR3 bases are TGTGCCAGCAGTGACCCCGGGACACGAATTCAGCCCCAGCATTTT. Amino acids: CASSDPGTRIQPQHF.

This chain uses TRBV4-2 with TRBJ1-2; D is unresolved. This CDR3 contains 13 residues. Germline values: CDR1 LGHNA, CDR2 YNFKEQ. Trimming took off 0 bases at V and 5 bases at J, with 7 bases between the two ends. This CDR3 is CASSQDQGYGYTF. The CDR3 DNA follows: TGTGCCAGCAGCCAAGATCAAGGTTATGGCTACACCTTC.

The chain is built from TRBV5-1 and TRBJ2-7; possibly TRBD2 for D (7 bases). V was shortened by 0 bases and J by 3 bases, with 19 bases between the two germline ends. The CDR3 covers 17 residues. Germline-derived CDR1 and CDR2 are SGHRS and YFSETQ. CDR3: CASSLVGGGRGGYEQYF. CDR3 DNA: TGCGCCAGCAGCTTGGTCGGTGGCGGGAGAGGGGGCTACGAGCAGTACTTC. The full variable domain, rest sourced from reference TRBV5-1 and TRBJ2-7, is KAGVTQTPRYLIKTRGQQVTLSCSPISGHRSVSWYQQTPGQGLQFLFEYFSETQRNKGNFPGRFSGRQFSNSRSEMNVSTLELGDSALYLCASSLVGGGRGGYEQYFGPGTRLTVT.

The J gene is TRBJ1-2, the V gene TRBV7-9; perhaps TRBD1 as D (5 bases). Germline-derived CDR1 and CDR2 are SEHNR and FQNEAQ (reference sequence). The CDR3 totals 15 residues. Deletions cut 5 bases from V and 5 bases from J, with 18 bases between. CDR3 nucleotides: TGTGCCAGCAGCCCTGATGGGGCGTGGGAATATGGCTACACCTTC. It encodes CASSPDGAWEYGYTF.

The V and J genes are TRBV7-8 and TRBJ1-1; D gene uncertain. The V and J ends lost 4 bases and 5 bases respectively, with 8 bases between them. The germline V gene has CDR1 SGHVS and CDR2 FQNEAQ. The length of the CDR3 is 12 residues. The CDR3 region is CASSSRRTEAFF. The CDR3 region has the DNA TGTGCCAGCAGCTCCCGACGGACTGAAGCTTTCTTT.